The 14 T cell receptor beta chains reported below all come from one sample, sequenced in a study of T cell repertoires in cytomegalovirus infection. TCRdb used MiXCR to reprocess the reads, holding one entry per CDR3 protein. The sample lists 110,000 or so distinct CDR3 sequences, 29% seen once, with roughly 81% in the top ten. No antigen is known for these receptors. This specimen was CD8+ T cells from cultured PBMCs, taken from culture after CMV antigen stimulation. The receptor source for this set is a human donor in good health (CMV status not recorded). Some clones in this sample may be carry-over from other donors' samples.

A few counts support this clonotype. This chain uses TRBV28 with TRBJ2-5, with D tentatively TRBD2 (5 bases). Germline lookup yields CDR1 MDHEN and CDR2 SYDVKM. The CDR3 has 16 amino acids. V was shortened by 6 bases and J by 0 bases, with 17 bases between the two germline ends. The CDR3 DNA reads TGTGCCAGCAGCCCCAGTGAGGGATGGGACCAAGAGACCCAGTACTTC. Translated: CASSPSEGWDQETQYF.

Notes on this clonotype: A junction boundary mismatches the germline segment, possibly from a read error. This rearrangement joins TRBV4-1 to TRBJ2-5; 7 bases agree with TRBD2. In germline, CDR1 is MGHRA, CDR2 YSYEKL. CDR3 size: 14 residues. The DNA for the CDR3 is TGTGCCAGCAGCCAAGAGCGGGGTCAAGAGACCCAGTACTTC. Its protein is CASSQERGQETQYF.

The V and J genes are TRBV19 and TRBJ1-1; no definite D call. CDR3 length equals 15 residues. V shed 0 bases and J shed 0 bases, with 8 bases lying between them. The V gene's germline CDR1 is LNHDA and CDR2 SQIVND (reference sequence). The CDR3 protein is CASSIDGDMNTEAFF. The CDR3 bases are TGTGCCAGTAGTATAGACGGAGACATGAACACTGAAGCTTTCTTT.

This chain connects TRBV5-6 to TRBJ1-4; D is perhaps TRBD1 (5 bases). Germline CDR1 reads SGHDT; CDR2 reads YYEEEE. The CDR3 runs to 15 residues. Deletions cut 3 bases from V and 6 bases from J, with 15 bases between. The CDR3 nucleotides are TGTGCCAGCAGCTGGAGGACACGGGAGGATGAAAAACTGTTTTTT. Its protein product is CASSWRTREDEKLFF. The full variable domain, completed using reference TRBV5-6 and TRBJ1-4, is DAGVTQSPTHLIKTRGQQVTLRCSPKSGHDTVSWYQQALGQGPQFIFQYYEEEERQRGNFPDRFSGHQFPNYSSELNVNALLLGDSALYLCASSWRTREDEKLFFGSGTQLSVL.

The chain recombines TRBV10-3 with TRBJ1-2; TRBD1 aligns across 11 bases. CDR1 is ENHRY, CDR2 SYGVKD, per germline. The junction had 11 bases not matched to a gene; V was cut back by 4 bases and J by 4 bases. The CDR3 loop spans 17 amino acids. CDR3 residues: CAISVWDRGFSVYGYTF. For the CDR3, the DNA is TGTGCCATCAGTGTATGGGACAGGGGGTTTTCGGTCTATGGCTACACCTTC.

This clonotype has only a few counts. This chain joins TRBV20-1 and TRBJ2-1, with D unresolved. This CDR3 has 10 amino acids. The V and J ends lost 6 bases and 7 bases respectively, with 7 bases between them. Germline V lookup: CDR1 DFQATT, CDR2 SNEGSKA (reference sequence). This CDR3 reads CSAVWNEQFF. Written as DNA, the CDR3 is TGCAGTGCCGTCTGGAATGAGCAGTTCTTC.

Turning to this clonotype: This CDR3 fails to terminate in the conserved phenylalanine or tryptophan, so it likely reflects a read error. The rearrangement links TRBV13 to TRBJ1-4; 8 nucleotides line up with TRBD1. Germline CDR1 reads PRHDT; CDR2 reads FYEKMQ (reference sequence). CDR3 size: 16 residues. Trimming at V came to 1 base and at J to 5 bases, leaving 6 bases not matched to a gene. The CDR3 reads CASSLVRGTGNEKLFS. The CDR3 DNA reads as TGTGCCAGCAGCTTAGTCCGAGGGACAGGCAATGAAAAACTGTTTTCT.

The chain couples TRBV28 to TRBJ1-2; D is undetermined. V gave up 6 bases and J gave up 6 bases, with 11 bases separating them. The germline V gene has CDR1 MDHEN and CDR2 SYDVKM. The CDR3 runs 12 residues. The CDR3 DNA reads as TGTGCCAGCAGCCTGAGGCAGCATGGCTACACCTTC. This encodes CASSLRQHGYTF.

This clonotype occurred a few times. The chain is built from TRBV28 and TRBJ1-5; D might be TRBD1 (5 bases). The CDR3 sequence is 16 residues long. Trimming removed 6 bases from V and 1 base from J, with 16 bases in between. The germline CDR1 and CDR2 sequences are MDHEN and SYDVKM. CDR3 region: CASSKFGGISNQPQHF. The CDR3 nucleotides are TGTGCCAGCAGCAAATTCGGGGGAATCAGCAATCAGCCCCAGCATTTT.

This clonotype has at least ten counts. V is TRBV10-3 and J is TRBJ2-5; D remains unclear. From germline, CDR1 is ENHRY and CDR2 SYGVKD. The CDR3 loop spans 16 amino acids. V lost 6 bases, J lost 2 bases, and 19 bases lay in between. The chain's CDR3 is CAIRPGPPNGQETQYF. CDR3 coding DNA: TGTGCCATCAGGCCCGGGCCCCCAAATGGGCAAGAGACCCAGTACTTC.

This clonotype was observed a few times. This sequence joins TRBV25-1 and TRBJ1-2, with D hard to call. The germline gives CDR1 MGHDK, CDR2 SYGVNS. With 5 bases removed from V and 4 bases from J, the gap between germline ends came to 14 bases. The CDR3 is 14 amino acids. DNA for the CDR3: TGTGCCAGCAGTTTGCCGGGATTGGGCTATGGCTACACCTTC. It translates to CASSLPGLGYGYTF.

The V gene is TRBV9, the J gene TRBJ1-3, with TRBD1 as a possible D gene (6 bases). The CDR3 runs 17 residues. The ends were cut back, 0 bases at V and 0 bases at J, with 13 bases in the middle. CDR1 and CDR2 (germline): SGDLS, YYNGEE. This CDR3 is CASSVDPVQGSGNTIYF. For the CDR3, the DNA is TGTGCCAGCAGCGTAGACCCTGTACAGGGCTCTGGAAACACCATATATTTT.

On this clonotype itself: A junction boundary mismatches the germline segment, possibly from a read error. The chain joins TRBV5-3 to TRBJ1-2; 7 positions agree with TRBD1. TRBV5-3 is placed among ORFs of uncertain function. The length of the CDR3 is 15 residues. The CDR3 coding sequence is TGTGCCAGCAGCTTAGGACAGGCGCCCAACTATGGCTACACCTTC. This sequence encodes CASSLGQAPNYGYTF.

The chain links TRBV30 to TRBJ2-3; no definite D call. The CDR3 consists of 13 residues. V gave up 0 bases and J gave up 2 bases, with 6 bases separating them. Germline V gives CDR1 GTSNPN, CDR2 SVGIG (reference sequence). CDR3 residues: CAWSVGNTDTQYF. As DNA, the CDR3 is TGTGCCTGGAGTGTAGGCAACACAGATACGCAGTATTTT.